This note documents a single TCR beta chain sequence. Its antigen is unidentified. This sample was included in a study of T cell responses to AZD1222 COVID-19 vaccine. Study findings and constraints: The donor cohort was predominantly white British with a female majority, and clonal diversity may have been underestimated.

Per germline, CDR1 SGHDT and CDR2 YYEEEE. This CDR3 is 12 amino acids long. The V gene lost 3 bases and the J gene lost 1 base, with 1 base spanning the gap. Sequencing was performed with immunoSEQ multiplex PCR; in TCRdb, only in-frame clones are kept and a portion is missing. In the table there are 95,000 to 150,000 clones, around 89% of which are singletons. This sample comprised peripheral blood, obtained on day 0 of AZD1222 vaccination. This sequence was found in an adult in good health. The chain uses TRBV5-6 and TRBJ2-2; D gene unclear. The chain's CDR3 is CASSWNTGELFF. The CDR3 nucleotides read TGTGCCAGCAGCTGGAACACCGGGGAGCTGTTTTTT.